This TCR beta chain was retrieved from a study of PD-1 blockade in classical Hodgkin lymphoma. Only in-frame clones appear in the TCRdb table, and some are missing; sequencing was by immunoSEQ multiplex PCR. The repertoire holds 45,000 to 50,000 clones, with around three quarters as singletons. Points on this clone: Its antigen is unidentified.

Findings of the study overall: A significant rise in TCR diversity by C4D1 was seen for CD4+ but not CD8+ cells. The origin of the repertoire differences remains undefined, with disease activity or prior therapy as possible causes. Relapsed/refractory patients reportedly had the lowest baseline TCR diversity, below newly diagnosed patients, who were below healthy donors.

Every patient relapsed after autologous stem cell transplantation, and brentuximab vedotin exposure varied. Complete response, partial response or progressive disease constituted the best responses recorded. Germline loops: CDR1 SGHNT, CDR2 YENEEA. V was pared by 5 bases and J by 0 bases, with 9 bases between. This CDR3 contains 14 residues. The input for sequencing was peripheral blood mononuclear cells (PBMCs), taken before the second cycle of nivolumab. This clonotype originated in a human donor with classical Hodgkin lymphoma. The V and J genes are TRBV11-3 and TRBJ2-3, with a tentative D call TRBD2 (6 bases). The chain's CDR3 is CASSLARSTDTQYF. DNA of the CDR3: TGTGCCAGCAGCCTAGCGAGGAGCACAGATACGCAGTATTTT.